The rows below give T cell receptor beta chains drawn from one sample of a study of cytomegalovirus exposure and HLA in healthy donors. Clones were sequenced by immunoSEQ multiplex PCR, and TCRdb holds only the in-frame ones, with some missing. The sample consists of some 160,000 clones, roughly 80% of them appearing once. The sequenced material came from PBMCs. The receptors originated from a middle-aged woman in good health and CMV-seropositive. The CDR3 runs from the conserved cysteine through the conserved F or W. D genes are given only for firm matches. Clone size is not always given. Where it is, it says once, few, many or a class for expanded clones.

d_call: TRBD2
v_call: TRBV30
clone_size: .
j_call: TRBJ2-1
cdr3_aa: CAWRQGLATYNEQFF
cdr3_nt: TGTGCCTGGAGGCAAGGACTAGCGACCTACAATGAGCAGTTCTTC

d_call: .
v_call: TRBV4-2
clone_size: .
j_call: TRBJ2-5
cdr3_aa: CASSLGGGQETQYF
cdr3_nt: TGTGCCAGCAGCCTAGGGGGGGGGCAAGAGACCCAGTACTTC

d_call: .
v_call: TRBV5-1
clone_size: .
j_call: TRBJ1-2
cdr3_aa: CASSLEFPPERGVF
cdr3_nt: TGCGCCAGCAGCTTGGAGTTCCCACCCGAACGCGGAGTCTTC

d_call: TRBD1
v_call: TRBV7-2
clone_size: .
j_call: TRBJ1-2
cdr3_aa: CASSPGGLSYTF
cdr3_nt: TGTGCCAGCAGCCCAGGGGGCTTAAGCTACACCTTC

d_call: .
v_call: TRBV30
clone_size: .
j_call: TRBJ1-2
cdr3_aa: CAWSPPHLGYYGYTF
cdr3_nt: TGTGCCTGGAGTCCCCCCCATCTGGGCTACTATGGCTACACCTTC

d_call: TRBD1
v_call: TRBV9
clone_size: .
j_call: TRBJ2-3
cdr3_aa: CASSGPAGGLTDTQYF
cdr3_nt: TGTGCCAGCAGCGGCCCCGCAGGGGGCCTAACAGATACGCAGTATTTT

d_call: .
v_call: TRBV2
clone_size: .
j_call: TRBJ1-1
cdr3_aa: CASSVRGTEAFF
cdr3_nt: TGTGCCAGCAGTGTACGGGGCACTGAAGCTTTCTTT

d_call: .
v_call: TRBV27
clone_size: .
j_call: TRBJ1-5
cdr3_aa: CASSSRSSNQPQHF
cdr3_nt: TGTGCCAGCAGTTCTCGGTCCAGCAATCAGCCCCAGCATTTT

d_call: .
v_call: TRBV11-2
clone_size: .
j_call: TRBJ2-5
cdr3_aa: CASSSTGRVAAQETQYF
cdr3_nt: TGTGCCAGCAGCTCTACCGGAAGAGTAGCGGCTCAAGAGACCCAGTACTTC

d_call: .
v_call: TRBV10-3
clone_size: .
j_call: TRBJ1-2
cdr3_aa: CAISETGNGYTF
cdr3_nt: TGTGCCATCAGTGAGACAGGGAATGGCTACACCTTC

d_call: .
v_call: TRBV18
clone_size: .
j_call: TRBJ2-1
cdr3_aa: CASSPISVASYNEQFF
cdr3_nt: TGTGCCAGCTCACCAATAAGCGTAGCCTCCTACAATGAGCAGTTCTTC

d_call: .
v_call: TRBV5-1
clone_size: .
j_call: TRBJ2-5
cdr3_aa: CASSLVTGKETQYF
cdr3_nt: TGCGCCAGCAGCTTGGTTACAGGAAAAGAGACCCAGTACTTC

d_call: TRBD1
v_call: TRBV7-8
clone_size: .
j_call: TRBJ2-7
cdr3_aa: CASSSPRAGTGLYEQYF
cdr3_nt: TGTGCCAGCAGCTCGCCTCGTGCCGGGACAGGACTTTACGAGCAGTACTTC

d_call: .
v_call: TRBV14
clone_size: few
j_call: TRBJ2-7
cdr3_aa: CASSHGGRRGEQYF
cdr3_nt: TGTGCCAGCAGCCACGGGGGGCGGAGGGGCGAGCAGTACTTC

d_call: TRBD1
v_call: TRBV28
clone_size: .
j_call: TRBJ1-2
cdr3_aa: CASSWGQLIYGYTF
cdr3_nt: TGTGCCAGCAGTTGGGGACAGTTGATCTATGGCTACACCTTC

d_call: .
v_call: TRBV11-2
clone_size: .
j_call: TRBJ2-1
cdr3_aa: CASSLLGSGSYNEQFF
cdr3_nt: TGTGCCAGCAGCTTACTTGGATCGGGGTCCTACAATGAGCAGTTCTTC

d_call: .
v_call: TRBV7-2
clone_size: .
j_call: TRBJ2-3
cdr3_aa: CASSLALESDTQYF
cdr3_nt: TGTGCCAGCAGCTTAGCCCTTGAGTCAGATACGCAGTATTTT

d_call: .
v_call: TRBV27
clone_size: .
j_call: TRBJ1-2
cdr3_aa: CASSFLRANYGYTF
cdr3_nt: TGTGCCAGCAGTTTTTTGAGAGCTAACTATGGCTACACCTTC

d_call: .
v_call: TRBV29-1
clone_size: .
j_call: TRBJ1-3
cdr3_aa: CSVGYSSSGNTIYF
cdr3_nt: TGCAGCGTGGGCTACTCGAGCTCTGGAAACACCATATATTTT

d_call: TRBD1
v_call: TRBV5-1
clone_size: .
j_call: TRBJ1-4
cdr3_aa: CASSRSTGMIEKLFF
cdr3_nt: TGCGCCAGCAGCAGATCGACAGGGATGATTGAAAAACTGTTTTTT

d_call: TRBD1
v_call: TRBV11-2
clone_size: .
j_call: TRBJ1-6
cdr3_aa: CASSLIPGQRPKDLHF
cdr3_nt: TGTGCCAGCAGCTTAATCCCGGGACAGCGGCCCAAAGACCTCCACTTT

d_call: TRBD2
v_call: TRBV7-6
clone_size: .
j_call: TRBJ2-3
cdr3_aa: CASNLLAGMDTQYF
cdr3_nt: TGTGCCAGCAACTTACTAGCGGGTATGGATACGCAGTATTTT

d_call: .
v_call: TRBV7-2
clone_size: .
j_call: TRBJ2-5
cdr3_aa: CASSDGGRSEEEQYF
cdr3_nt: TGTGCCAGCAGCGACGGGGGGCGCTCCGAGGAAGAGCAGTACTTC

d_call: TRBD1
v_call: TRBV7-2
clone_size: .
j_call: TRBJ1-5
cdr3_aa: CASRGDRGSNQPQHF
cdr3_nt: TGTGCCAGCAGGGGGGACAGGGGCAGCAATCAGCCCCAGCATTTT

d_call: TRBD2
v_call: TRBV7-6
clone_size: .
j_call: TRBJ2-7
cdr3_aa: CASSFPVAGGSYEQYF
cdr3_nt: TGTGCCAGCAGCTTCCCCGTAGCGGGGGGGTCCTACGAGCAGTACTTC

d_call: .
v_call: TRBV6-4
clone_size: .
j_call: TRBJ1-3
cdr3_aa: CASREAQGYSSGNTIYF
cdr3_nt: TGTGCCAGCAGAGAGGCCCAGGGTTACAGCTCTGGAAACACCATATATTTT

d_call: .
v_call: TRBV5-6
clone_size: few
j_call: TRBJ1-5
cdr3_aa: CASSLSPTAGEPQHF
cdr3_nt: TGTGCCAGCAGCTTGTCTCCCACCGCTGGAGAGCCCCAGCATTTT

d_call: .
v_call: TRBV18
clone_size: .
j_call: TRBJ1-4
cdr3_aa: CASSQDRDNEKLFF
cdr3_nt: TGTGCCAGCTCCCAGGACAGAGATAATGAAAAACTGTTTTTT

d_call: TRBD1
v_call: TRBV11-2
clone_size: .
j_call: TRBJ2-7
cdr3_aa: CASSPLGRRQGTYEQYF
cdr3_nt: TGTGCCAGCAGCCCCCTCGGGCGGCGACAGGGGACCTACGAGCAGTACTTC

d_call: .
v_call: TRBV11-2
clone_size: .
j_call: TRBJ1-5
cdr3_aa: CASSLKQHQPQHF
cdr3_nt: TGTGCCAGCAGCTTAAAACAGCATCAGCCCCAGCATTTT

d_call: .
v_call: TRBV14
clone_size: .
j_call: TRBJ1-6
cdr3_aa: CASSPVAGNSPLHF
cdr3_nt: TGTGCCAGCAGCCCCGTTGCGGGGAATTCACCCCTCCACTTT

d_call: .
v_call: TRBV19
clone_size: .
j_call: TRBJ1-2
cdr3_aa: CASSTFYGYTF
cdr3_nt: TGTGCCAGTAGTACCTTCTATGGCTACACCTTC

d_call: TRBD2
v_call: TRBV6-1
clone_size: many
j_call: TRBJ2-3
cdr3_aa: CASSAGWGSGGSTDTQYF
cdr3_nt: TGTGCCAGCAGTGCAGGTTGGGGTAGCGGGGGGAGCACAGATACGCAGTATTTT

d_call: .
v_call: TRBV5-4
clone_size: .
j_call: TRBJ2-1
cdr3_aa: CASSLVVDEQFF
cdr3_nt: TGTGCCAGCAGCTTGGTAGTCGATGAGCAGTTCTTC

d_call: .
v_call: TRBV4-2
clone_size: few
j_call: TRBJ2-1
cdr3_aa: CASSLLVTVGDNEQFF
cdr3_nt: TGTGCCAGCAGCCTACTAGTAACGGTCGGAGACAATGAGCAGTTCTTC

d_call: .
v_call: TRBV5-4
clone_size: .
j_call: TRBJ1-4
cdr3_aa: CASSFQGNEKLFF
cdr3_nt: TGTGCCAGCAGCTTTCAGGGGAATGAAAAACTGTTTTTT

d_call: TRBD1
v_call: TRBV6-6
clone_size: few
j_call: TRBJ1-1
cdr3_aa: CASRTEGAFTEAFF
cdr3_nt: TGTGCCAGCAGGACAGAGGGGGCATTCACTGAAGCTTTCTTT

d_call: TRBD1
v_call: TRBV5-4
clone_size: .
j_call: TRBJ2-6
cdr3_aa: CASRPDRGRAGANVLTF
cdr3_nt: TGTGCCAGCAGACCAGACAGGGGGAGAGCTGGGGCCAACGTCCTGACTTTC

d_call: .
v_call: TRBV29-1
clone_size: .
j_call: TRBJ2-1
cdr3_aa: CSVAGGTEQFF
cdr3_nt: TGCAGCGTTGCCGGCGGAACTGAGCAGTTCTTC

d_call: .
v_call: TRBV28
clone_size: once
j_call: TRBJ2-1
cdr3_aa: CASRASPYNEQFF
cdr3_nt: TGTGCCAGTAGGGCTAGCCCTTACAATGAGCAGTTCTTC

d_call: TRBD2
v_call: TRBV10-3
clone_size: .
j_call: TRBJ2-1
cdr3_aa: CAISGLAGNNEQFF
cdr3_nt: TGTGCCATCAGTGGACTAGCGGGAAACAATGAGCAGTTCTTC

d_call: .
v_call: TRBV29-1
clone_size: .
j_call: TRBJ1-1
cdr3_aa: CSAKTANTEAFF
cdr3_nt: TGCAGCGCTAAAACTGCGAACACTGAAGCTTTCTTT